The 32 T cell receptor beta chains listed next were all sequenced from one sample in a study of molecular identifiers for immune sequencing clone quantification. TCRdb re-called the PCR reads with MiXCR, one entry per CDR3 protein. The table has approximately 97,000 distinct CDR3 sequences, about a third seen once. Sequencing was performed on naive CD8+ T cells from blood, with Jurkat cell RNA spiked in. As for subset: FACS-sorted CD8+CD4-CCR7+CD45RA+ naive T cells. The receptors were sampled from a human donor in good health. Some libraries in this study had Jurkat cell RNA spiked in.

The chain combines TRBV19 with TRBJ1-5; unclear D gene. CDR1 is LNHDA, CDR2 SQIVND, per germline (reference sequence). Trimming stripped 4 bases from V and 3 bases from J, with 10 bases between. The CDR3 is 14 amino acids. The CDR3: CASSTGRINQPQHF. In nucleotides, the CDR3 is TGTGCCAGTAGTACCGGGCGGATCAATCAGCCCCAGCATTTT.

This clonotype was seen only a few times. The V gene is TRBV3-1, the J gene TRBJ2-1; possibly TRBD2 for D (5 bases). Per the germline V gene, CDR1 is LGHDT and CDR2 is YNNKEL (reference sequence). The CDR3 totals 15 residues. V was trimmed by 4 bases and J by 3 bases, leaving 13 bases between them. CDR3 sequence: CASSRQAAGYNEQFF. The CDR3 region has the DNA TGTGCCAGCAGCCGGCAAGCGGCTGGCTACAATGAGCAGTTCTTC.

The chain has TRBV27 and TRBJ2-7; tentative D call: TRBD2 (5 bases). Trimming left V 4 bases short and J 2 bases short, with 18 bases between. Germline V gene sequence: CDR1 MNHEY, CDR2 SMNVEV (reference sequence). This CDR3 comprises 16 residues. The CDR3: CASSSHRDLLTYEQYF. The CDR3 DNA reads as TGTGCCAGCAGTTCGCACCGGGATCTACTCACCTACGAGCAGTACTTC.

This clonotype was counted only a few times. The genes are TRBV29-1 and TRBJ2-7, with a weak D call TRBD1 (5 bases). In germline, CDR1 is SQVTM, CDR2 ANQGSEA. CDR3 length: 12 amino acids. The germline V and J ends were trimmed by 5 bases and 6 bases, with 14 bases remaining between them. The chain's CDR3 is CSVLQGSGEQYF. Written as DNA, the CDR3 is TGCAGCGTTCTCCAGGGTAGTGGCGAGCAGTACTTC.

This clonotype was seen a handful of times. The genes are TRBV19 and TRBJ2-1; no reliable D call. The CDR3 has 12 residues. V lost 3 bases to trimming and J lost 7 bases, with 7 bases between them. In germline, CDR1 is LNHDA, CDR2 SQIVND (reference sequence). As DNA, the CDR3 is TGTGCCAGTAGTATTTCTCGAAATGAGCAGTTCTTC. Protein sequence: CASSISRNEQFF.

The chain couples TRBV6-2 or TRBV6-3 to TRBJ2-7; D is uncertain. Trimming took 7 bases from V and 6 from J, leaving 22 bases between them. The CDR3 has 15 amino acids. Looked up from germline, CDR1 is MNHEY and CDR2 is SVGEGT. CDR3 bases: TGTGCCAGCACCCCATCGATGGTTCTAATGAGCGAGCAGTACTTC. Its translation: CASTPSMVLMSEQYF.

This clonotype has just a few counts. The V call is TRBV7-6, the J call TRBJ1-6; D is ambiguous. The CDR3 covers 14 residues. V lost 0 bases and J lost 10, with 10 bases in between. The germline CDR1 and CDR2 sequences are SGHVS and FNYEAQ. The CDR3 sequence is CASSLASLQSPLHF. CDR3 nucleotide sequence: TGTGCCAGCAGCTTAGCGTCCCTTCAGTCACCCCTCCACTTT.

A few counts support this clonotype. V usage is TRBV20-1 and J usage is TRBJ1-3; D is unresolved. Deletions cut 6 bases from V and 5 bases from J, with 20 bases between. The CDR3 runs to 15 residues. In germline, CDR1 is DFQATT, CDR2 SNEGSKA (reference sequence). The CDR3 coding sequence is TGCAGTGCCCCAACCGGGTCCCGAGGGCGAAACACCATATATTTT. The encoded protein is CSAPTGSRGRNTIYF.

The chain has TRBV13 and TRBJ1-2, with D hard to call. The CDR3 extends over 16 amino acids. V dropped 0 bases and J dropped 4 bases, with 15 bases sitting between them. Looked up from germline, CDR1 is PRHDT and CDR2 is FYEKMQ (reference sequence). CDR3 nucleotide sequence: TGTGCCAGCAGCTTAGGGGCGGACCGGAATTCCTATGGCTACACCTTC. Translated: CASSLGADRNSYGYTF.

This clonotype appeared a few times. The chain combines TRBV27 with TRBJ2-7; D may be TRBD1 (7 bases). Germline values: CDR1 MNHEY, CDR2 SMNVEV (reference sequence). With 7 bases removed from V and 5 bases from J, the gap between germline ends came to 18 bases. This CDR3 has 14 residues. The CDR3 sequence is CASIGGKGAHEQYF. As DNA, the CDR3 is TGTGCCAGCATTGGAGGGAAGGGGGCCCACGAGCAGTACTTC.

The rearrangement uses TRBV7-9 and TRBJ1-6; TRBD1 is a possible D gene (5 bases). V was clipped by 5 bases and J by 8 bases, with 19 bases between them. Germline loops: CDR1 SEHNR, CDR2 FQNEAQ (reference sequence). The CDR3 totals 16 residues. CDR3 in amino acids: CASSKTTVRRDSPLHF. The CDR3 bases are TGTGCCAGCAGCAAAACGACAGTGCGAAGGGATTCACCCCTCCACTTT.

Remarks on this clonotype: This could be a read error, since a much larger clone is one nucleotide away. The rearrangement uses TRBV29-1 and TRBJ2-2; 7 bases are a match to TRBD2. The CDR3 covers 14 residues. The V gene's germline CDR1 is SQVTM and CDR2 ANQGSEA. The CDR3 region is CSVELAENTRELFF. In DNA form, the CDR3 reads TGCAGCGTTGAACTAGCGGAGAACACCAGGGAGCTGTTTTTT.

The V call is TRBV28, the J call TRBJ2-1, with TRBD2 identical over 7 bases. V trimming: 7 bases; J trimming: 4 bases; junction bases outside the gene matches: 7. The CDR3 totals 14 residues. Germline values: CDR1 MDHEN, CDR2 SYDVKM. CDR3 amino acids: CASTPGGEYNEQFF. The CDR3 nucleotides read TGTGCCAGCACCCCGGGAGGAGAGTACAATGAGCAGTTCTTC.

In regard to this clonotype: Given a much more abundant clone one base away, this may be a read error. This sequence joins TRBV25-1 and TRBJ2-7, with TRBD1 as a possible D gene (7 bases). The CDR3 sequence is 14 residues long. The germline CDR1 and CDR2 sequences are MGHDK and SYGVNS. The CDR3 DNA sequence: TGTGCCAGCGCCCGAGGTGGAGGGGGCTACGAGCAGTCCTTC. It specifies CASARGGGGYEQSF.

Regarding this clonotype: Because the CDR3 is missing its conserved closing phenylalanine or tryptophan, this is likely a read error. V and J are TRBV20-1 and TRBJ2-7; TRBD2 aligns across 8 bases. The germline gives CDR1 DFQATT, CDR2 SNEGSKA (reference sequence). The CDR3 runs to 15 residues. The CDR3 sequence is CRARDPSTSEYEQYI. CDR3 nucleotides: TGCAGAGCAAGAGATCCCTCGACTAGCGAGTACGAGCAGTACATC.

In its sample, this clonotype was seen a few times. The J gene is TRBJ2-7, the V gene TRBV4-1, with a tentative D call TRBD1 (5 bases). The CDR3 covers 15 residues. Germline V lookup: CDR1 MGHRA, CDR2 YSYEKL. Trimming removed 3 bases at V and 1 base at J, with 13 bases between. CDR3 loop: CASSHAGSGSYEQYF. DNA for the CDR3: TGCGCCAGCAGCCACGCCGGGTCAGGGTCCTACGAGCAGTACTTC.

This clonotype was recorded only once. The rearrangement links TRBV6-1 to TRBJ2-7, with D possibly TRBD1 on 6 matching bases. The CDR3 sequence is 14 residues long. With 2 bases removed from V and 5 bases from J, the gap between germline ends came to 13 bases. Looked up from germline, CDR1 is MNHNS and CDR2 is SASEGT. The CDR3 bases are TGTGCCAGCAGTGAATGGGACAAGATCCACGAGCAGTACTTC. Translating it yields CASSEWDKIHEQYF.

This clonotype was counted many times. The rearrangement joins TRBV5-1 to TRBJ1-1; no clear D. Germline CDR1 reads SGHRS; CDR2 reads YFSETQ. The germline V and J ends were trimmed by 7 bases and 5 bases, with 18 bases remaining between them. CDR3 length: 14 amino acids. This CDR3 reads CASALQGRDTEAFF. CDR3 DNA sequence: TGCGCCAGCGCCCTACAAGGGCGCGATACTGAAGCTTTCTTT.

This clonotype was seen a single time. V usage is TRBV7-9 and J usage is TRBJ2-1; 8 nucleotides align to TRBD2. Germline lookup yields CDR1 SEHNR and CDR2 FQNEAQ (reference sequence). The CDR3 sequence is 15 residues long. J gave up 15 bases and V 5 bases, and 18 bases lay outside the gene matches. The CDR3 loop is CASSAIKTSGPRGFF. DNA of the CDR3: TGTGCCAGCAGCGCCATAAAAACTAGCGGACCCAGGGGGTTCTTC.

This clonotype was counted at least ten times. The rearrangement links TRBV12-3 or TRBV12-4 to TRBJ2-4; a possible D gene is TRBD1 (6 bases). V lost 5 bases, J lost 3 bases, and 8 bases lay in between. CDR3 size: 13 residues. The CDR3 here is CASSPGVKNIQYF. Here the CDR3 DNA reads TGTGCCAGCAGTCCAGGGGTCAAAAACATTCAGTACTTC.

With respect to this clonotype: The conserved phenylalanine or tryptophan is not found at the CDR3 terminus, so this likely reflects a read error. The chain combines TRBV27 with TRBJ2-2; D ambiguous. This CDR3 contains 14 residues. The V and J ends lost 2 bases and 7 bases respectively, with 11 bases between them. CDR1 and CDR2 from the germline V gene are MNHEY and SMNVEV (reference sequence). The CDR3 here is CASSLGLVSGELFL. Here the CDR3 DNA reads TGTGCCAGCAGTTTAGGCCTGGTCAGCGGGGAGCTGTTTTTA.

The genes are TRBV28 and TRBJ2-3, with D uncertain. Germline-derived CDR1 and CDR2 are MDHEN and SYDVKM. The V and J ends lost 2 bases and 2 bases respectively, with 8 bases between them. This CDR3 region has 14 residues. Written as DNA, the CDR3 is TGTGCCAGCAGTTTAGTTACTCCCACAGATACGCAGTATTTT. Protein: CASSLVTPTDTQYF. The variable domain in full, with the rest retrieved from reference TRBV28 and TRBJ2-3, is DVKVTQSSRYLVKRTGEKVFLECVQDMDHENMFWYRQDPGLGLRLIYFSYDVKMKEKGDIPEGYSVSREKKERFSLILESASTNQTSMYLCASSLVTPTDTQYFGPGTRLTVL.

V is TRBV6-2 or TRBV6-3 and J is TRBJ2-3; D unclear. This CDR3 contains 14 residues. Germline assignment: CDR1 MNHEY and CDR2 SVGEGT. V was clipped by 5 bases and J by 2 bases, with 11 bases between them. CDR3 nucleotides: TGTGCCAGCAGTCTCGGCGGAGACACAGATACGCAGTATTTT. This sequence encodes CASSLGGDTDTQYF.

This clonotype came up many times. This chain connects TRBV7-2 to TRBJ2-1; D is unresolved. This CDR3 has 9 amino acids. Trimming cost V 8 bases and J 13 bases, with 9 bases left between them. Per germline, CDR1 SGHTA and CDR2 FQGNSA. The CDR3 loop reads CASVGLQFF. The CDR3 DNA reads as TGTGCCAGCGTGGGTCTCCAGTTCTTC.

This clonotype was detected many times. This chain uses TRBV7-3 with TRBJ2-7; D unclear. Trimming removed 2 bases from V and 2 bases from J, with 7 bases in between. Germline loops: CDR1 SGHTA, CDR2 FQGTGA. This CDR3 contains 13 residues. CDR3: CASSLDSTYEQYF. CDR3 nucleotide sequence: TGTGCCAGCAGCTTAGACTCCACCTACGAGCAGTACTTC.

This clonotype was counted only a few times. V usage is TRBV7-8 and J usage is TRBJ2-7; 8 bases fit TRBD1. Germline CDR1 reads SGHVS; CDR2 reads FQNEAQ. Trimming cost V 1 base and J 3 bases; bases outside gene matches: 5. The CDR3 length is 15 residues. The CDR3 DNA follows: TGTGCCAGCAGCTTAGAACTCGGACAGGGCTACGAGCAGTACTTC. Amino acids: CASSLELGQGYEQYF.

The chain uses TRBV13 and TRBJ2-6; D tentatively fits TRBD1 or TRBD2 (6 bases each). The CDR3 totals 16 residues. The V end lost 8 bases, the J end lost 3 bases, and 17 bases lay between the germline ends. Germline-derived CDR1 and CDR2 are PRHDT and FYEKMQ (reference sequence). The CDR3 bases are TGTGCCAGCTTAGGGGGGATGCCTCTTGGGGCCAACGTCCTGACTTTC. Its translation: CASLGGMPLGANVLTF.

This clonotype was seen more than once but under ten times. This CDR3 reads CASSLGSIGDEQYF. In DNA, the CDR3 is TGTGCCAGCAGCTTAGGCTCAATTGGAGACGAGCAGTACTTC. This chain connects TRBV11-2 to TRBJ2-7; no reliable D call. The germline CDR1 and CDR2 sequences are SGHAT and FQNNGV. This CDR3 is built from 14 residues. V lost 1 base and J lost 5, with 12 bases in between.

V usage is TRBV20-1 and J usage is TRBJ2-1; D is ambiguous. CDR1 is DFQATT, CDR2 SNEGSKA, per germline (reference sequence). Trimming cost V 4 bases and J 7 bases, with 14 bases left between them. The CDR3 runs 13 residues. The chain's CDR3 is CSATRPTRNEQFF. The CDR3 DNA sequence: TGCAGTGCTACCCGCCCGACCAGAAATGAGCAGTTCTTC.

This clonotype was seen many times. CDR3 amino acids: CASSHGGGEQYF. The DNA of the CDR3 is TGTGCCAGCAGTCATGGGGGGGGCGAGCAGTACTTC. The genes are TRBV28 and TRBJ2-7; TRBD2 agrees at 7 bases. In germline, CDR1 is MDHEN, CDR2 SYDVKM. V lost 5 bases and J lost 6; bases outside the gene matches: 4. CDR3 length: 12 amino acids.

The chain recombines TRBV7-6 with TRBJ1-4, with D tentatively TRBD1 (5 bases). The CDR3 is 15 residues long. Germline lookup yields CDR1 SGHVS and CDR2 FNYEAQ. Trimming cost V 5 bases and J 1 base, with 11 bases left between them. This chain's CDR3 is CASSPKGITNEKLFF. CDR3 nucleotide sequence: TGTGCCAGCAGCCCGAAGGGGATAACTAATGAAAAACTGTTTTTT. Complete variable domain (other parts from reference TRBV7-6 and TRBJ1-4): GAGVSQSPRYKVTKRGQDVALRCDPISGHVSLYWYRQALGQGPEFLTYFNYEAQQDKSGLPNDRFSAERPEGSISTLTIQRTEQRDSAMYRCASSPKGITNEKLFFGSGTQLSVL.

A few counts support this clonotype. The DNA for the CDR3 is TGTGCCAGCAGCAAAACACTAGCGGGACAAGAGACCCAGTACTTC. Protein sequence: CASSKTLAGQETQYF. This chain links TRBV7-9 with TRBJ2-5; 10 bases are shared with TRBD2. The germline V gene encodes CDR1 SEHNR and CDR2 FQNEAQ (reference sequence). This CDR3 contains 15 residues. The trim removed 5 bases at V and 2 bases at J, leaving 5 bases unmatched.